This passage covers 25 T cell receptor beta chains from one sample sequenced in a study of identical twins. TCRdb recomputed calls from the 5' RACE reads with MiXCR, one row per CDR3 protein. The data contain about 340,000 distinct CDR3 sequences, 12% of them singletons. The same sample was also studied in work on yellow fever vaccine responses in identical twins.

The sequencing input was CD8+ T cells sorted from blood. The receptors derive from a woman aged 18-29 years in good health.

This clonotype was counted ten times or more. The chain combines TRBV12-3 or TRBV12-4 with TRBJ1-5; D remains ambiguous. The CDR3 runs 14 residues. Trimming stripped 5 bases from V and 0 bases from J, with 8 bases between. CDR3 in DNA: TGTGCCAGCAGTAGTTACGATAGCAATCAGCCCCAGCATTTT. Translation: CASSSYDSNQPQHF.

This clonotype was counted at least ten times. In DNA, the CDR3 is TGCAGTGCTAGGGGAGACAGGGGGAAGAACACTGAAGCTTTCTTT. It translates to CSARGDRGKNTEAFF. The gene calls are TRBV20-1 and TRBJ1-1; 9 bases are shared with TRBD1. J gave up 1 base and V 3 bases, and 6 bases lay outside the gene matches. This CDR3 contains 15 residues. The germline gives CDR1 DFQATT, CDR2 SNEGSKA (reference sequence).

Written as DNA, the CDR3 is TGTGCCAGCAGCTTACCGGACTACAATACGCAGTATTTT. Translation: CASSLPDYNTQYF. The gene calls are TRBV11-2 and TRBJ2-3; a weak D match, TRBD2 (6 bases). Trimming took 2 bases from V and 7 from J, leaving 10 bases between them. CDR3 length: 13 residues. Germline-derived CDR1 and CDR2 are SGHAT and FQNNGV. Based on the CDR3 plus reference TRBV11-2 and TRBJ2-3, the full variable domain is EAGVAQSPRYKIIEKRQSVAFWCNPISGHATLYWYQQILGQGPKLLIQFQNNGVVDDSQLPKDRFSAERLKGVDSTLKIQPAKLEDSAVYLCASSLPDYNTQYFGPGTRLTVL.

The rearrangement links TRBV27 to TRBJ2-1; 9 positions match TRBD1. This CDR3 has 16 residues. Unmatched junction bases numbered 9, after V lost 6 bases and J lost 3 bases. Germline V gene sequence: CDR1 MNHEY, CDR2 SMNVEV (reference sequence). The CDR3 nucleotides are TGTGCCAGCAGATCCATCCGGGACAGGGACTACAATGAGCAGTTCTTC. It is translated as CASRSIRDRDYNEQFF.

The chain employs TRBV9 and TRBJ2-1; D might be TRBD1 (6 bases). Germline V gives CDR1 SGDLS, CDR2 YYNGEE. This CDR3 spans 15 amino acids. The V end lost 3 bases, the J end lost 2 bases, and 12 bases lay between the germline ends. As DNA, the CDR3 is TGTGCCAGCAGCGAAACAGGGAACCCCTACAATGAGCAGTTCTTC. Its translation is CASSETGNPYNEQFF.

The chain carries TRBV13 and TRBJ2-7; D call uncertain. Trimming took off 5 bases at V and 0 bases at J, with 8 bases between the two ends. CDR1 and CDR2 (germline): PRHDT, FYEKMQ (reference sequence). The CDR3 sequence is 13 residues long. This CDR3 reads CASSPPSSYEQYV. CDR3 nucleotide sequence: TGTGCCAGCAGCCCACCGAGCTCCTACGAGCAGTACGTC.

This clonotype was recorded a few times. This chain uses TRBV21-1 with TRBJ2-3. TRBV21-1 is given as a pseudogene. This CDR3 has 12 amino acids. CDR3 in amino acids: CASLARTDTQYF. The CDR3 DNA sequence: TGTGCCAGCTTAGCTCGCACAGATACGCAGTATTTT.

The CDR3 region is CASMGRAEAFF. CDR3 in DNA: TGTGCCAGCATGGGGAGGGCTGAAGCTTTCTTT. This rearrangement joins TRBV2 to TRBJ1-1; D ambiguous. V was clipped by 7 bases and J by 6 bases, with 9 bases between them. The germline V gene encodes CDR1 SNHLY and CDR2 FYNNEI. CDR3 size: 11 residues. The full variable domain, in which reference TRBV2 and TRBJ1-1 provide the parts outside the CDR3, is EPEVTQTPSHQVTQMGQEVILRCVPISNHLYFYWYRQILGQKVEFLVSFYNNEISEKSEIFDDQFSVERPDGSNFTLKIRSTKLEDSAMYFCASMGRAEAFFGQGTRLTVV.

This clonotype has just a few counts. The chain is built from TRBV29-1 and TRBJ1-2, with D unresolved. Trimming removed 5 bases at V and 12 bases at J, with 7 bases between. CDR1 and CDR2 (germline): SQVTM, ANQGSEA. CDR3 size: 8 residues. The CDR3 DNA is TGCAGCGTTCCCCCCGACACCTTC. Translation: CSVPPDTF. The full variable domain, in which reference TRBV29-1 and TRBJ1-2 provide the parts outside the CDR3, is SAVISQKPSRDICQRGTSLTIQCQVDSQVTMMFWYRQQPGQSLTLIATANQGSEATYESGFVIDKFPISRPNLTFSTLTVSNMSPEDSSIYLCSVPPDTFGSGTRLTVV.

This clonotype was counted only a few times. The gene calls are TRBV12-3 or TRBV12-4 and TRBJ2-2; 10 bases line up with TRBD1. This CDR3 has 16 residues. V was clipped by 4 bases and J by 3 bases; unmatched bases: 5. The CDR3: CASSWTGTGDTGELFF. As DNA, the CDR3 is TGTGCCAGCAGTTGGACCGGGACAGGGGACACCGGGGAGCTGTTTTTT.

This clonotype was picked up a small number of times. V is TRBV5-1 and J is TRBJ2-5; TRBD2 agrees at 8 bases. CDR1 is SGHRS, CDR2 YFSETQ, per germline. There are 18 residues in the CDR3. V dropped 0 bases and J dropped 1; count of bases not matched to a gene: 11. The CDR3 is CASSLEQLAEGFQETQYF. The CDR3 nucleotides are TGCGCCAGCAGCTTGGAGCAACTAGCGGAGGGCTTCCAAGAGACCCAGTACTTC.

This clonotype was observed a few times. This chain's CDR3 is CATSSDTQYF. The CDR3 DNA is TGTGCCACCAGCAGCGATACGCAGTATTTT. The J gene is TRBJ2-3, the V gene TRBV15; no clear D. Germline V gene sequence: CDR1 LNHNV, CDR2 YYDKDF (reference sequence). This CDR3 spans 10 amino acids. Trimming left V 3 bases short and J 6 bases short, with 1 base between.

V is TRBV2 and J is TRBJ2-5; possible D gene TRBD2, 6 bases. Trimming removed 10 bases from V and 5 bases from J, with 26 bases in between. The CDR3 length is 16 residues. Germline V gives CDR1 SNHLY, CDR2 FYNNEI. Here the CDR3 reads CANFISRERDAETQYF. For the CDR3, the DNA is TGTGCCAACTTCATATCTCGGGAGAGAGACGCGGAGACCCAGTACTTC.

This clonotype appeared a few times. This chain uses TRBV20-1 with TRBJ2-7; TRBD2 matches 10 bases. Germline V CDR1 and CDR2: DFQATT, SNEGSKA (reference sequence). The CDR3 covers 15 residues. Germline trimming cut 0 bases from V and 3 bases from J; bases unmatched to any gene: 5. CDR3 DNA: TGCAGTGCTAGAGATCCGGGACTAGCGAACTACGAGCAGTACTTC. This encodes CSARDPGLANYEQYF.

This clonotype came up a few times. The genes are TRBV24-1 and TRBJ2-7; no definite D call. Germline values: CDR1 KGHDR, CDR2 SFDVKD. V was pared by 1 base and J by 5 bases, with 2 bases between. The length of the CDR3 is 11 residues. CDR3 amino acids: CATSDLNEQYF. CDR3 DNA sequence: TGTGCCACCAGTGATTTAAACGAGCAGTACTTC.

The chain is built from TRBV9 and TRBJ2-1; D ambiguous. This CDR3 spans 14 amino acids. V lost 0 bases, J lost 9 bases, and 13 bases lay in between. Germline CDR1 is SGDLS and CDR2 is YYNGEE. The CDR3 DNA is TGTGCCAGCAGCGTAGGATCGAGTTTCCTTGAGCAGTTCTTC. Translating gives CASSVGSSFLEQFF.

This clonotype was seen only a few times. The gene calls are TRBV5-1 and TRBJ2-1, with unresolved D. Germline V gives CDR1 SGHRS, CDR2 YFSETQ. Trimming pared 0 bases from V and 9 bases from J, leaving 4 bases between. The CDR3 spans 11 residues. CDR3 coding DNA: TGCGCCAGCAGCTTGGTGCGTGAGCAGTTCTTC. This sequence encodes CASSLVREQFF. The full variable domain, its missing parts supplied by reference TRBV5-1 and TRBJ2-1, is KAGVTQTPRYLIKTRGQQVTLSCSPISGHRSVSWYQQTPGQGLQFLFEYFSETQRNKGNFPGRFSGRQFSNSRSEMNVSTLELGDSALYLCASSLVREQFFGPGTRLTVL.

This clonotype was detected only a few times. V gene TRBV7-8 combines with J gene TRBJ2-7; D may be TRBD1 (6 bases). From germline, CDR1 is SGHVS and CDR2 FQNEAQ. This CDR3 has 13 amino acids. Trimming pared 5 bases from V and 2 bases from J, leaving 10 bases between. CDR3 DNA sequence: TGTGCCAGCAGCACGGACAGAGCCTACGAGCAGTACGTC. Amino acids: CASSTDRAYEQYV.

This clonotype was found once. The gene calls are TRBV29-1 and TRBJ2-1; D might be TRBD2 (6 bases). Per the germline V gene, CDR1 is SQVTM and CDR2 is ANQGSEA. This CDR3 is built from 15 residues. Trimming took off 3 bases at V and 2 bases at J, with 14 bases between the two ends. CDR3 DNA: TGCAGCGTTGATTCTGCGGGACGCACCTACAATGAGCAGTTCTTC. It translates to CSVDSAGRTYNEQFF.

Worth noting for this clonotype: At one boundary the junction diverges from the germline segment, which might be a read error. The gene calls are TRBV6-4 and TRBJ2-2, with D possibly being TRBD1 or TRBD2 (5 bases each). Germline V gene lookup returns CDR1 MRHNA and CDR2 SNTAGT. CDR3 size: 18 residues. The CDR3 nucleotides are TGTGCCAGCAGAGACTCCCCCCCCGGGACGGAAAGCACCGGGGAGCTGTTTTTT. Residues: CASRDSPPGTESTGELFF.

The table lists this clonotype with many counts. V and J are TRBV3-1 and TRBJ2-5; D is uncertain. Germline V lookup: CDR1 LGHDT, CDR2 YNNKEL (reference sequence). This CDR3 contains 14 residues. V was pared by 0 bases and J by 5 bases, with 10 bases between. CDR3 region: CASSQEHLRETQYF. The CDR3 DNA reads TGTGCCAGCAGCCAAGAACATCTACGGGAGACCCAGTACTTC.

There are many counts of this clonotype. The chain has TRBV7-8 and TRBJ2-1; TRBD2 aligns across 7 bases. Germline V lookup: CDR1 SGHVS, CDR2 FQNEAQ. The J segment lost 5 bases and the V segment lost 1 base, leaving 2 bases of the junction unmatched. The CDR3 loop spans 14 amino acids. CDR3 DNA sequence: TGTGCCAGCAGCTTAGGGGGGGGAAACAATGAGCAGTTCTTC. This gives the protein CASSLGGGNNEQFF. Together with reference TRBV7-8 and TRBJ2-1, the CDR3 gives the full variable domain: GAGVSQSPRYKVAKRGQDVALRCDPISGHVSLFWYQQALGQGPEFLTYFQNEAQLDKSGLPSDRFFAERPEGSVSTLKIQRTQQEDSAVYLCASSLGGGNNEQFFGPGTRLTVL.

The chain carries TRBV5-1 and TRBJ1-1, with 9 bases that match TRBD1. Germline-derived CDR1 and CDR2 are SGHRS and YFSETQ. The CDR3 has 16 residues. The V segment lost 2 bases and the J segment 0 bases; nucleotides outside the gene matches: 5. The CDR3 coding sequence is TGCGCCAGCAGCTTCTTGGGACAGGGTATGAACACTGAAGCTTTCTTT. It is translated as CASSFLGQGMNTEAFF.

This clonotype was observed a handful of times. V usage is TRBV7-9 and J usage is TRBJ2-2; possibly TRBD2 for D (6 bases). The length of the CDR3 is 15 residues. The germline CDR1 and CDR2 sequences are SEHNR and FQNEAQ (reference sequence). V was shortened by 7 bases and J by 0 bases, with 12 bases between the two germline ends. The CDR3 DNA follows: TGTGCCAGCACCCGCGGGGAGGCGAACACCGGGGAGCTGTTTTTT. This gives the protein CASTRGEANTGELFF.

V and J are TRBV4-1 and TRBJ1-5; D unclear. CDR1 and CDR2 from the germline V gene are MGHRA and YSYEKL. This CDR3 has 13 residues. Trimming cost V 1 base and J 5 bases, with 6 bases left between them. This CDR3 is CASSQAVDQPQHF. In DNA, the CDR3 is TGCGCCAGCAGCCAAGCTGTGGATCAGCCCCAGCATTTT.